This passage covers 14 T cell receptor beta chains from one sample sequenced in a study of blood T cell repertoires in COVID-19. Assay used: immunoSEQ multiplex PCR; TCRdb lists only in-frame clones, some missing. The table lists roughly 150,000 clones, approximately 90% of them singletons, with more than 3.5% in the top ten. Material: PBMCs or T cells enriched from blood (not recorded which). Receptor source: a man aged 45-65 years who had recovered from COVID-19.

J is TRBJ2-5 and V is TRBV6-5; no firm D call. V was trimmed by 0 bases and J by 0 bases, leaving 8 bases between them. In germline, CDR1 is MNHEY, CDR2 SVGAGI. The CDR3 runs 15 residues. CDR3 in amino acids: CASSYSIRNQETQYF. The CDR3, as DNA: TGTGCCAGCAGTTACTCGATCAGAAACCAAGAGACCCAGTACTTC.

The CDR3 bases are TGTGCCAGCTCAGCCACATGGAACACTGAAGCTTTCTTT. Residues: CASSATWNTEAFF. J is TRBJ1-1 and V is TRBV18; unclear D gene. The germline gives CDR1 KGHSH, CDR2 LQKENI. V was cut by 5 bases and J by 1 base, with 8 bases left in between. This CDR3 has 13 amino acids.

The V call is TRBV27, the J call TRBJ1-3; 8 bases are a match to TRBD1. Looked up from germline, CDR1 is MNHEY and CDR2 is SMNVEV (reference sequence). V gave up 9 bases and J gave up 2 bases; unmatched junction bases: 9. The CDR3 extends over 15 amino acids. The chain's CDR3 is CASRTGGQAGNTIYF. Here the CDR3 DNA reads TGTGCCAGTAGAACAGGGGGTCAGGCTGGAAACACCATATATTTT.

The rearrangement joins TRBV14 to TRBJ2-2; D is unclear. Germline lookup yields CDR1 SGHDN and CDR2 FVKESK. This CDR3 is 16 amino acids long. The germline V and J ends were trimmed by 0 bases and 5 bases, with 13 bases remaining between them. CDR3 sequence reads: CASSQDRKFETGELFF. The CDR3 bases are TGTGCCAGCAGCCAAGACAGGAAGTTCGAGACCGGGGAGCTGTTTTTT.

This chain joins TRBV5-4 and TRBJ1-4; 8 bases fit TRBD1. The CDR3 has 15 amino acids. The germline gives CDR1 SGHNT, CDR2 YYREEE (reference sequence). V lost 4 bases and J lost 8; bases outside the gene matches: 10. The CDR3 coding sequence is TGTGCCAGCAGCACCACAGGGGGTCTAAAGGAAAAACTGTTTTTT. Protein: CASSTTGGLKEKLFF.

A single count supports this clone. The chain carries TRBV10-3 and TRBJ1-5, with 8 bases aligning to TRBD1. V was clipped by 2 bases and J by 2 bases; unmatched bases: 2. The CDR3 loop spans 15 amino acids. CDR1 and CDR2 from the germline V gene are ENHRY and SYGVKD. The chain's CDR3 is CAISEQDRGNQPQHF. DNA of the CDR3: TGTGCCATCAGTGAGCAGGACAGGGGCAATCAGCCCCAGCATTTT.

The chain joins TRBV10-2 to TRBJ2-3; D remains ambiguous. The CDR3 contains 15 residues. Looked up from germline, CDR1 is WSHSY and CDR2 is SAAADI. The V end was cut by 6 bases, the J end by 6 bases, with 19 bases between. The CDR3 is CASRLAELGLDTQYF. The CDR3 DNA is TGCGCCAGCAGGCTGGCGGAACTCGGGTTGGATACGCAGTATTTT.

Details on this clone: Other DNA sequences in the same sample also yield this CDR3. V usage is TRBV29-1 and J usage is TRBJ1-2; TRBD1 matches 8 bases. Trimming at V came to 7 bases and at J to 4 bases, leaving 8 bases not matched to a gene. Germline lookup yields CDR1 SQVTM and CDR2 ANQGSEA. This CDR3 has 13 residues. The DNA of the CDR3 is TGCAGCGATACCAGGGGGCTGGGCTATGGCTACACCTTC. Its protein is CSDTRGLGYGYTF.

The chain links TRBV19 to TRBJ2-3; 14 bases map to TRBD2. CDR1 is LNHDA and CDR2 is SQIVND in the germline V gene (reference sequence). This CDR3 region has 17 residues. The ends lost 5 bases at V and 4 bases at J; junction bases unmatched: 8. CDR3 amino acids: CASSFGGTSGSSDTQYF. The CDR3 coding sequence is TGTGCCAGTAGTTTCGGCGGGACTAGCGGGAGCTCAGATACGCAGTATTTT.

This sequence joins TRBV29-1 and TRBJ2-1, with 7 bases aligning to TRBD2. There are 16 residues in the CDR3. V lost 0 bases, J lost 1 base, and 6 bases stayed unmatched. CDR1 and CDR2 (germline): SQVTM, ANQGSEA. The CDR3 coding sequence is TGCAGCGTTGAAGATAGTGGACTAGGGTCCTACAATGAGCAGTTCTTC. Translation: CSVEDSGLGSYNEQFF.

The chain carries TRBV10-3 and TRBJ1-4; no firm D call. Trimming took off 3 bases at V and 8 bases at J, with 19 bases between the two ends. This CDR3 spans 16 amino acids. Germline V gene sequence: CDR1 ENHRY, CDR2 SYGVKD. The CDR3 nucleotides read TGTGCCATCAGTGAAGCTCCCCGAGGAGAGGGCGAAAAACTGTTTTTT. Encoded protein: CAISEAPRGEGEKLFF.

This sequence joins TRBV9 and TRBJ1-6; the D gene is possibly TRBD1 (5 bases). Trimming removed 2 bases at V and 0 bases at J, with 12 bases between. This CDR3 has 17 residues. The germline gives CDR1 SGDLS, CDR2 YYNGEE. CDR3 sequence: CASSVGAFDSYNSPLHF. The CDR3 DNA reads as TGTGCCAGCAGCGTTGGGGCTTTTGACTCCTATAATTCACCCCTCCACTTT.

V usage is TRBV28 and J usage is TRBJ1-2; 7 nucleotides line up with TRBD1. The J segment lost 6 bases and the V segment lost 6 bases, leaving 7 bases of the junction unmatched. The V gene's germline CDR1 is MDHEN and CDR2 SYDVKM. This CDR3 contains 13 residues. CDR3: CASSRSTGNGYTF. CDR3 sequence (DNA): TGTGCCAGCAGCCGCTCGACAGGGAATGGCTACACCTTC.

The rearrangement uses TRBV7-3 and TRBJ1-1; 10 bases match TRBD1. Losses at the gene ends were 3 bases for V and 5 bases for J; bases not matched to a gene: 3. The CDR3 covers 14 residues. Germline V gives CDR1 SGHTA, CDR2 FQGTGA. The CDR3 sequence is CASSLGTGETEAFF. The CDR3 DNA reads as TGTGCCAGCAGCTTGGGGACAGGGGAGACTGAAGCTTTCTTT. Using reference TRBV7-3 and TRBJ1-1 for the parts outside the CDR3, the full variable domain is GAGVSQTPSNKVTEKGKYVELRCDPISGHTALYWYRQSLGQGPEFLIYFQGTGAADDSGLPNDRFFAVRPEGSVSTLKIQRTERGDSAVYLCASSLGTGETEAFFGQGTRLTVV.